This T cell receptor beta chain was identified during a study of T cell responses to AZD1222 COVID-19 vaccine. Second-dose intervals near 4 or 12 weeks were combined. CDR1 LNHDA and CDR2 SQIVND come from the germline V gene (reference sequence). Trimming at V came to 3 bases and at J to 3 bases, leaving 3 bases not matched to a gene. CDR3 length: 14 residues. Comments on this clone: Its cognate antigen is unknown.

Study-wide results and limits: Most donors were white British and more were female, and clonal diversity was possibly underestimated. Spike-specific TCR repertoires showed rising breadth and depth after two AZD1222 doses.

Method: immunoSEQ multiplex PCR; TCRdb's copy keeps in-frame clones and lacks some. There are tens of thousands of clones in the sample; roughly 90% occur only once, and more than 4.5% lies in the top ten. The material was peripheral blood, obtained 28 days after the second AZD1222 dose. This chain joins TRBV19 and TRBJ2-7; 9 bases align to TRBD1. This clonotype originated in an adult who received the AZD1222 COVID-19 vaccine. The DNA of the CDR3 is TGTGCCAGTAGTATCGGGACAGGGAACTACGAGCAGTACTTC. Encoded protein: CASSIGTGNYEQYF.